Below are 8 T cell receptor beta chains sequenced from a single sample in a study of T cells expressing NK-cell markers. TCRdb re-called the 5' RACE reads; every CDR3 protein appears as one record, without DNA. This sample's clone table lists a few hundred thousand distinct CDR3 sequences. Sequenced sample: blood T cells: a sorted CD56 or NKG2C T cell subset, CD4+ or CD8+ T cells, or bulk PBMC T cells (not recorded which). These receptors originate from a man aged 18-70 years in good health.

This chain uses TRBV6-5 with TRBJ2-3; as DNA is missing, the TRBD1 call by TCRdb cannot be tested. The CDR3 loop spans 17 amino acids. CDR1 MNHEY and CDR2 SVGAGI come from the germline V gene. CDR3 region: CASSYAAPGAGADTQYF.

V gene TRBV28 combines with J gene TRBJ1-6. The CDR3 has 15 residues. Germline CDR1 reads MDHEN; CDR2 reads SYDVKM. The CDR3 region is CASSLGPLYNSPLHF.

The chain recombines TRBV4-1 with TRBJ2-2. The germline V gene encodes CDR1 MGHRA and CDR2 YSYEKL. There are 17 residues in the CDR3. CDR3 amino acids: CASSQDFRSMLVSELFF.

This chain links TRBV4-1 with TRBJ1-1. From germline, CDR1 is MGHRA and CDR2 YSYEKL. This CDR3 is 15 amino acids long. The CDR3 protein is CASSLSWERDTEAFF.

The chain uses TRBV20-1 and TRBJ2-3; TCRdb's D call, TRBD2, is unchecked because there is no DNA. CDR1 DFQATT and CDR2 SNEGSKA come from the germline V gene (reference sequence). The CDR3 extends over 18 amino acids. CDR3 in amino acids: CSARDRLVAGVRADTQYF.

The V and J genes are TRBV29-1 and TRBJ1-1; TCRdb selects TRBD1, and the lack of DNA leaves this call unchecked. Germline V lookup: CDR1 SQVTM, CDR2 ANQGSEA. The CDR3 is 12 amino acids. The CDR3 is CSVSPRDTEAFF.

The chain combines TRBV6-2 or TRBV6-3 with TRBJ1-5. Germline V gives CDR1 MNHEY, CDR2 SVGEGT. The CDR3 contains 16 residues. CDR3 residues: CASSYSEIYSNQPQHF.

The chain uses TRBV18 and TRBJ2-1; TCRdb calls TRBD2, which cannot be checked without DNA. Germline V gene lookup returns CDR1 KGHSH and CDR2 LQKENI. The CDR3 contains 17 residues. The CDR3 here is CASSFLAGGPSHNEQFF.